This T cell receptor (beta chain) was documented in a study of somatic mutations in cytotoxic T cells in rheumatoid arthritis. Whole-study results and caveats: Neither rheumatoid arthritis patients nor age-matched healthy controls had significantly different CD8+ T-cell clonality from the other group. Increasing age coincided with elevated CD8+ clonality among rheumatoid arthritis patients, though not among healthy controls.

Some clones are missing from TCRdb's copy, which holds only in-frame ones; the method was immunoSEQ multiplex PCR. Found here are about 10,000 clones, 60% to 80% of them singletons; the top ten hold about a fifth. Among the healthy controls, all of them blood donors, the median age was roughly 50 years (range about 21-75) and around 60% were female. Isolation of CD4+ and CD8+ cells used positive magnetic bead selection, with purity checked by flow cytometry. Trimming removed 2 bases at V and 3 bases at J, with 10 bases between. This CDR3 contains 14 residues. Germline V gene lookup returns CDR1 MNHEY and CDR2 SVGAGI. This clone appeared a single time. As yet, its antigen is unknown.

The chain combines TRBV6-5 with TRBJ1-2; tentatively, D is TRBD1 (6 bases). The specimen was CD8+ T cells sorted from blood. This sequence originates from a man in his forties or fifties in good health. The CDR3 coding sequence is TGTGCCAGCAGTTACGGACAGCTAGACTATGGCTACACCTTC. It specifies CASSYGQLDYGYTF.